Below, 13 T cell receptor beta chains from the same sample are listed, as sequenced in a study of spatial heterogeneity in lung cancer. Time point noted: blood taken at disease recurrence. No cells were sorted before sequencing. The whole RNA sequenced was extracted from tumor, nontumor lung or frozen PBMC. TCRdb analysed the 5' RACE reads with MiXCR anew, one entry per CDR3 protein. The table shows over 7,500 distinct CDR3 sequences, with approximately 3.6% occurring only once. This specimen consisted of PBMCs, obtained at recurrence. All receptors derive from a female donor with early-stage non-small cell lung cancer.

In this sample, this clonotype turned up many times. As an off-target read in a library built for alpha chains, this beta chain has a frequency of little significance. This chain uses TRBV7-2 with TRBJ2-3; 8 bases agree with TRBD1. Germline trimming cut 4 bases from V and 2 bases from J; bases unmatched to any gene: 2. The CDR3 loop spans 14 amino acids. Germline CDR1 SGHTA, CDR2 FQGNSA. This CDR3 is CASSSRGLTDTQYF. DNA for the CDR3: TGTGCCAGCAGCTCCAGGGGGCTCACAGATACGCAGTATTTT.

Judged by abundance, this clonotype is medium-sized. A library prepared for alpha chains yielded this beta chain as an off-target read; its size is of little meaning. The chain employs TRBV7-2 and TRBJ1-4; the match to TRBD1 covers 10 bases. In germline, CDR1 is SGHTA, CDR2 FQGNSA. The V gene end was trimmed by 1 base and the J gene end by 6 bases; junction bases not matched to a gene: 8. The CDR3 length is 17 residues. The CDR3 DNA follows: TGTGCCAGCAGCTTAGAACGTCCCGGGACAGGGGATGAAAAACTGTTTTTT. Its translation is CASSLERPGTGDEKLFF.

This clonotype was picked up many times. This beta chain is an off-target read within a library intended for alpha chains, so its frequency means little. The J gene is TRBJ2-5, the V gene TRBV5-1; tentatively, D is TRBD1 (5 bases). V lost 4 bases and J 4 bases, leaving 17 bases between the germline ends. Looked up from germline, CDR1 is SGHRS and CDR2 is YFSETQ. The CDR3 spans 15 residues. In DNA form, the CDR3 reads TGCGCCAGCAGCGTAGGACATTCAGGTGGAGAGACCCAGTACTTC. Encoded protein: CASSVGHSGGETQYF. Full variable domain (rest looked up from reference TRBV5-1 and TRBJ2-5): KAGVTQTPRYLIKTRGQQVTLSCSPISGHRSVSWYQQTPGQGLQFLFEYFSETQRNKGNFPGRFSGRQFSNSRSEMNVSTLELGDSALYLCASSVGHSGGETQYFGPGTRLLVL.

There are many counts of this clonotype. Because the library targeted alpha chains, this beta chain is an off-target read whose size means little. The chain uses TRBV7-8 and TRBJ2-2; the D is unclear. The CDR3 consists of 13 residues. Germline V lookup: CDR1 SGHVS, CDR2 FQNEAQ. The V end was cut by 5 bases, the J end by 6 bases, with 10 bases between. The CDR3 spells CASSGRTAGELFF. CDR3 DNA: TGTGCCAGCAGCGGTCGTACCGCCGGGGAGCTGTTTTTT.

For this clonotype: This beta chain lies outside the target of a library built for alpha chains; its clone size means little. The V and J genes are TRBV11-2 and TRBJ2-4, with D perhaps matching TRBD1 (6 bases). CDR1 SGHAT and CDR2 FQNNGV come from the germline V gene. The V and J ends lost 4 bases and 1 base respectively, with 17 bases between them. The length of the CDR3 is 17 residues. The CDR3 here is CASSSGAFLEAKNIQYF. CDR3 nucleotide sequence: TGTGCCAGCAGCTCAGGGGCGTTTTTGGAGGCCAAAAACATTCAGTACTTC.

The sample holds many counts of this clonotype. In a library made to pick up alpha chains, this beta chain is a stray read with a size that means little. The chain uses TRBV2 and TRBJ1-5, with no clear D. The length of the CDR3 is 12 residues. Germline lookup yields CDR1 SNHLY and CDR2 FYNNEI. V was trimmed by 6 bases and J by 6 bases, leaving 9 bases between them. The CDR3 DNA reads as TGTGCCAGCAGGGGATTCGGTCAGCCCCAGCATTTT. Its translation: CASRGFGQPQHF. The whole variable domain, remainder taken from reference TRBV2 and TRBJ1-5, is EPEVTQTPSHQVTQMGQEVILRCVPISNHLYFYWYRQILGQKVEFLVSFYNNEISEKSEIFDDQFSVERPDGSNFTLKIRSTKLEDSAMYFCASRGFGQPQHFGDGTRLSIL.

This clonotype appeared many times. Because this beta chain is a stray read in a library intended to capture alpha chains, its abundance should not be given much weight. As DNA, the CDR3 is TGTGCCAGCAGCCCCCTAAATGAGCAGTTCTTC. This encodes CASSPLNEQFF. This sequence joins TRBV9 and TRBJ2-1; D is unclear. This CDR3 is built from 11 residues. Germline CDR1 SGDLS, CDR2 YYNGEE. Trimming stripped 4 bases from V and 7 bases from J, with 6 bases between.

In the case of this clonotype: As an off-target read in a library built for alpha chains, this beta chain has a frequency of little significance. The chain recombines TRBV3-1 with TRBJ2-3; TRBD2 might be the D (6 bases). Trimming removed 4 bases from V and 4 bases from J, with 15 bases in between. In germline, CDR1 is LGHDT, CDR2 YNNKEL (reference sequence). This CDR3 is 15 amino acids long. CDR3 nucleotides: TGTGCCAGCAGCCGAGGAGGGCGCGGCGCAGATACGCAGTATTTT. This codes for CASSRGGRGADTQYF.

Ten or more counts support this clonotype. As an off-target read in a library built for alpha chains, this beta chain has a frequency of little significance. CDR3 loop: CASSPQGKSYEQYF. DNA for the CDR3: TGTGCCAGCTCACCACAAGGGAAGTCCTACGAGCAGTACTTC. The chain joins TRBV18 to TRBJ2-7; no clear D gene. V lost 1 base to trimming and J lost 1 base, with 8 bases between them. The CDR3 is 14 amino acids. Germline V gives CDR1 KGHSH, CDR2 LQKENI.

This clonotype was seen ten or more times. This beta chain is an off-target read within a library intended for alpha chains, so its frequency means little. J is TRBJ2-6 and V is TRBV6-2 or TRBV6-3, with D perhaps TRBD1 (5 bases). Germline-derived CDR1 and CDR2 are MNHEY and SVGEGT. The CDR3 length is 18 residues. Deletions cut 6 bases from V and 0 bases from J, with 18 bases between. The CDR3 loop is CASSPGRQLFSGANVLTF. In DNA form, the CDR3 reads TGTGCCAGCAGCCCCGGTCGACAGCTATTCTCTGGGGCCAACGTCCTGACTTTC.

This clonotype was found many times. This beta chain lies outside the target of a library built for alpha chains; its clone size means little. The chain couples TRBV10-3 to TRBJ2-1; the D gene is possibly TRBD1 (6 bases). CDR1 is ENHRY, CDR2 SYGVKD, per germline. Trimming took 4 bases from V and 5 from J, leaving 9 bases between them. The CDR3 extends over 13 amino acids. The DNA for the CDR3 is TGTGCCATCAGTGGGACAGAAGACAATGAGCAGTTCTTC. It is translated as CAISGTEDNEQFF.

Ten or more counts support this clonotype. This beta chain lies outside the target of a library built for alpha chains; its clone size means little. The CDR3 here is CASSSSGQAFF. The CDR3 DNA sequence: TGTGCCAGCAGCTCCTCCGGACAAGCTTTCTTT. This chain joins TRBV5-5 and TRBJ1-1; D gene ambiguous. CDR1 and CDR2 from the germline V gene are SGHKS and YYEKEE (reference sequence). This CDR3 is built from 11 residues. The V gene lost 3 bases and the J gene lost 9 bases, with 9 bases spanning the gap.

This clonotype was counted ten times or more. Little can be read into the size of this beta chain, an off-target read in a library designed for alpha chains. This chain connects TRBV4-3 to TRBJ2-7; D is uncertain. The CDR3 has 13 amino acids. Trimming took 1 base from V and 4 from J, leaving 8 bases between them. CDR1 and CDR2 (germline): LGHNA, YSLEER. For the CDR3, the DNA is TGCGCCAGCAGCCAAGTAATGGATTACGAGCAGTACTTC. It yields the protein CASSQVMDYEQYF.